This T cell receptor beta chain was profiled in a study of shared clonotypes between healthy human individuals. Generated by immunoSEQ multiplex PCR, the TCRdb table keeps only in-frame clones and is missing some. Among millions of clones, more than 90% were seen once, and the ten largest hold around 0.14%. CDR1 and CDR2 (germline): MNHEY, SMNVEV (reference sequence). The CDR3 is 17 amino acids. The junction had 11 bases not matched to a gene; V was cut back by 5 bases and J by 2 bases. The TCR was taken from a man between 18 and 29 years old in good health. The chain is built from TRBV27 and TRBJ1-2, with 10 bases matching TRBD1. Sequences were obtained from naive CD4+ T cells sorted from blood. Subset noted: CD45RA+ positively selected. Written as DNA, the CDR3 is TGTGCCAGCAGTCTCTGGGGCGGACAGGGGGGGAACTATGGCTACACCTTC. Protein: CASSLWGGQGGNYGYTF.